This TCR beta chain was obtained from a study of CD8+ T cells in alopecia areata. Study-level information: Tofacitinib ran 6 to 18 months, followed by 6 months off drug.

Treatment denoted: oral pan-JAK inhibitor, 5-10 mg twice daily. Collected material from alopecia areata patients comprised lesional scalp punch biopsies and peripheral blood. The CDR3 consists of 14 residues. Germline V gene sequence: CDR1 SNHLY, CDR2 FYNNEI. V lost 0 bases and J 8 bases, leaving 10 bases between the germline ends. This clone was observed a handful of times. What it binds is unknown. cDNA serving as the sequencing template came from extracted, reverse transcribed RNA. The method was immunoSEQ multiplex PCR; TCRdb's version includes in-frame clones alone and lacks a portion of them. The table records some 240,000 clones, more than 45% of them present only once. Whole-study results and caveats: Higher clonality and more expanded CD8+ clones appeared in lesional than normal scalp.

The sequence was collected from a human donor with alopecia areata. The V and J genes are TRBV2 and TRBJ2-2; the D is unclear. The input for sequencing was CD4+ T cells sorted from blood, taken at week 4, from a patient treated with tofacitinib. CDR3 loop: CASSEALLRGELFF. The DNA for the CDR3 is TGTGCCAGCAGTGAAGCCTTATTAAGGGGGGAGCTGTTTTTT.